This T cell receptor (beta chain) was retrieved from a study of T-cell reconstitution after alpha-beta-depleted transplantation in children. Study-wide findings and caveats: Reportedly, only several hundred clones from non-depleted graft cells drove alpha-beta T-cell counts at about two months. Surviving recipient T cells and intrathymic progenitors accounted for some patients' high TCRbeta diversity at day 60. Most T-cell counts and diversity one year after the transplant came from T cells that were newly produced.

V lost 5 bases and J lost 3; bases outside the gene matches: 17. CDR3 size: 18 residues. Germline assignment: CDR1 LGHNA and CDR2 YNFKEQ. Using unique molecular identifiers, the investigators prepared the TCRbeta library. TCRdb re-analysed the PCR reads in MiXCR, keeping a single row per CDR3 protein. The table has roughly 340,000 distinct CDR3 sequences, 15% to 20% seen once. The table lists this clonotype with a few counts. The antigen is unknown. The clonotype comes from a male patient aged 2 to 9 who had a stem cell transplant for acute lymphoblastic leukemia, so the T cells may come from the graft donor. The chain is built from TRBV4-2 and TRBJ2-3; TRBD2 agrees at 7 bases. Material: PBMCs, mostly from graft donor cells, obtained 360 days after TCRalphabeta/CD19-depleted stem cell transplant. The CDR3 reads CASSTGTGGGPRTDTQYF. The CDR3 DNA follows: TGTGCCAGCAGCACCGGAACTGGGGGAGGGCCACGGACAGATACGCAGTATTTT.